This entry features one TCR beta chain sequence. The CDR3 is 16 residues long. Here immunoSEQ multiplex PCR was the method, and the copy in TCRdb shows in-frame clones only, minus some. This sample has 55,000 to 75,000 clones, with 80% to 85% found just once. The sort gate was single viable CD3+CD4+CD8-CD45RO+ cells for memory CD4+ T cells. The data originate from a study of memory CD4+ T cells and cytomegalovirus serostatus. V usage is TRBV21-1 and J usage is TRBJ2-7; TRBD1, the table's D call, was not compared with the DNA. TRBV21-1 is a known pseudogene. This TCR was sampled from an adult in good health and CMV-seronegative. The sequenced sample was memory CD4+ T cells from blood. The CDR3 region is CASSGQQGSCSYEQYF. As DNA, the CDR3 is TGTGCCAGCAGCGGACAGCAGGGAAGTTGCTCCTACGAGCAGTACTTC.